These 23 T cell receptor beta chains share one sample of origin, sequenced in a study of somatic mutations in cytotoxic T cells in rheumatoid arthritis. The protocol was immunoSEQ multiplex PCR, while the TCRdb copy is restricted to in-frame clones and leaves out a portion. This table holds 9,000 to 9,500 clones, roughly 85% found once. The specimen sequenced was CD8+ T cells sorted from blood. The source of these receptors is an adult with rheumatoid arthritis.

The gene calls are TRBV23-1 and TRBJ2-5; TRBD2 aligns across 10 bases. TRBV23-1 is given ORF status, its function remaining uncertain. The CDR3 extends over 19 amino acids. V lost 4 bases, J lost 2 bases, and 16 bases stayed unmatched. This chain's CDR3 is CASSPKDRWGLARQETQYF. CDR3 DNA sequence: TGCGCCAGCAGTCCGAAGGACCGTTGGGGACTAGCGAGGCAAGAGACCCAGTACTTC.

The chain employs TRBV9 and TRBJ2-3; D is possibly TRBD1 (5 bases). Germline CDR1 SGDLS, CDR2 YYNGEE. V dropped 6 bases and J dropped 4 bases, with 18 bases sitting between them. The CDR3 sequence is 15 residues long. CDR3 sequence: CASNIAGSLSDTQYF. Here the CDR3 DNA reads TGTGCCAGCAACATTGCAGGGTCTCTCTCAGATACGCAGTATTTT.

The V and J genes are TRBV7-9 and TRBJ2-3; the match to TRBD2 covers 8 bases. Germline lookup yields CDR1 SEHNR and CDR2 FQNEAQ (reference sequence). After removal of 3 bases from V and 2 bases from J, the junction contained 1 base not matched to a gene. The CDR3 is 14 residues long. The CDR3 is CASSFSGATDTQYF. CDR3 in DNA: TGTGCCAGCAGCTTTAGCGGGGCCACAGATACGCAGTATTTT.

This chain links TRBV9 with TRBJ1-1; D gene ambiguous. The V and J ends lost 0 bases and 4 bases respectively, with 10 bases between them. This CDR3 is built from 14 residues. The germline CDR1 and CDR2 sequences are SGDLS and YYNGEE. The CDR3 DNA sequence: TGTGCCAGCAGCGTAGGGGGTTCGGGCACTGAAGCTTTCTTT. Its translation: CASSVGGSGTEAFF.

This clone came up once. This chain uses TRBV27 with TRBJ2-3; 7 bases line up with TRBD2. V trimming: 5 bases; J trimming: 11 bases; junction bases outside the gene matches: 4. Germline CDR1 is MNHEY and CDR2 is SMNVEV (reference sequence). This CDR3 has 11 residues. In nucleotides, the CDR3 is TGTGCCAGCAGTAGCGGGACTTGGCAGTATTTT. As protein: CASSSGTWQYF.

This chain uses TRBV5-6 with TRBJ1-2; D is uncertain. The V and J ends lost 0 bases and 2 bases respectively, with 11 bases between them. This CDR3 is 15 amino acids long. Germline V lookup: CDR1 SGHDT, CDR2 YYEEEE. CDR3 DNA: TGTGCCAGCAGCTTGGGGCTAGCCCGAAACTATGGCTACACCTTC. Its translation is CASSLGLARNYGYTF.

The chain employs TRBV27 and TRBJ1-2, with TRBD1 matching over 9 bases. From germline, CDR1 is MNHEY and CDR2 SMNVEV (reference sequence). The CDR3 loop spans 14 amino acids. J was trimmed by 2 bases and V by 4 bases; bases with no gene match: 2. The DNA for the CDR3 is TGTGCCAGCAGTTACAGGGGGCAAAACTATGGCTACACCTTC. The encoded protein is CASSYRGQNYGYTF.

This clone was recorded only once. The rearrangement uses TRBV6-1 and TRBJ2-6, with D perhaps TRBD1 (5 bases). Germline V gives CDR1 MNHNS, CDR2 SASEGT. CDR3 length: 17 amino acids. V was shortened by 3 bases and J by 2 bases, with 14 bases between the two germline ends. The CDR3 DNA sequence: TGTGCCAGCAGTGATGACAGAAGTACGGCTGGGGCCAACGTCCTGACTTTC. Protein: CASSDDRSTAGANVLTF.

The chain is built from TRBV28 and TRBJ2-7; TRBD2 aligns across 8 bases. Germline-derived CDR1 and CDR2 are MDHEN and SYDVKM. CDR3 length equals 16 residues. V shed 2 bases, J shed 0 bases, and the junction held 6 bases outside the gene matches. The CDR3 sequence is CASSLGGGTYSYEQYF. As DNA, the CDR3 is TGTGCCAGCAGTTTAGGCGGGGGGACCTACTCCTACGAGCAGTACTTC.

This chain joins TRBV7-7 and TRBJ2-1; D may be TRBD2 (5 bases). This CDR3 region has 15 residues. Germline CDR1 SSHAT, CDR2 FNYEAQ (reference sequence). The V end was cut by 5 bases, the J end by 4 bases, with 15 bases between. The CDR3 loop reads CASSPDVGEYNEQFF. For the CDR3, the DNA is TGTGCCAGCAGCCCCGATGTCGGGGAATACAATGAGCAGTTCTTC.

The CDR3 region is CASSLTGGYGSTEAFF. DNA of the CDR3: TGTGCCAGCAGTTTAACAGGGGGTTATGGTAGCACTGAAGCTTTCTTT. The V and J genes are TRBV27 and TRBJ1-1, with 8 positions matching TRBD1. The CDR3 is 16 amino acids. The V gene's germline CDR1 is MNHEY and CDR2 SMNVEV (reference sequence). The ends lost 2 bases at V and 4 bases at J; junction bases unmatched: 9.

The chain has TRBV28 and TRBJ1-6; possible D gene TRBD1, 5 bases. Deletions cut 3 bases from V and 1 base from J, with 13 bases between. The germline CDR1 and CDR2 sequences are MDHEN and SYDVKM. This CDR3 has 17 residues. CDR3 sequence reads: CASSLVWQGSYNSPLHF. The CDR3 DNA reads as TGTGCCAGCAGTTTGGTCTGGCAGGGATCCTATAATTCACCCCTCCACTTT.

The genes are TRBV9 and TRBJ1-1; maybe TRBD1 (5 bases). Between the trimmed V and J ends, which lost 3 bases and 0 bases, there was a span of 6 bases. The germline V gene has CDR1 SGDLS and CDR2 YYNGEE. This CDR3 region has 13 residues. In DNA, the CDR3 is TGTGCCAGCAGCGAAGGGGTGAACACTGAAGCTTTCTTT. Its translation: CASSEGVNTEAFF.

This chain joins TRBV21-1 and TRBJ1-5. TRBV21-1 is noted as a pseudogene. The CDR3 contains 18 residues. This CDR3 reads CASSKTPRQNDEVQPQHF. The CDR3 DNA reads as TGTGCCAGCAGCAAAACGCCGCGTCAGAATGACGAGGTTCAGCCCCAGCATTTT.

The chain joins TRBV4-3 to TRBJ1-2; no clear D gene. The CDR3 is 14 amino acids. Trimming removed 5 bases at V and 4 bases at J, with 14 bases between. In germline, CDR1 is LGHNA, CDR2 YSLEER. The chain's CDR3 is CASSVNRLSYGYTF. Written as DNA, the CDR3 is TGCGCCAGCAGCGTAAACAGATTATCCTATGGCTACACCTTC.

This clone was picked up one time. V gene TRBV12-5 combines with J gene TRBJ2-1; TRBD2 aligns across 8 bases. CDR3 length equals 17 residues. The V gene end was trimmed by 3 bases and the J gene end by 5 bases; junction bases not matched to a gene: 12. Germline CDR1 reads LGHNT; CDR2 reads FRNRAP. The CDR3: CASGFEIGRALNNEQFF. The CDR3 coding sequence is TGTGCTAGTGGTTTCGAGATCGGGAGGGCCCTCAACAATGAGCAGTTCTTC.

V and J are TRBV9 and TRBJ2-1; the match to TRBD2 covers 7 bases. CDR3 length: 16 residues. CDR1 is SGDLS, CDR2 YYNGEE, per germline. Trimming took 4 bases from V and 2 from J; bases not matched to a gene: 9. The CDR3 here is CASSPTSENTYNEQFF. CDR3 in DNA: TGTGCCAGCAGCCCCACTAGCGAGAACACCTACAATGAGCAGTTCTTC.

This clone has a handful of counts. The chain couples TRBV9 to TRBJ1-1, with D tentatively TRBD1 (6 bases). V was clipped by 3 bases and J by 5 bases, with 14 bases between them. The CDR3 runs 14 residues. Germline lookup yields CDR1 SGDLS and CDR2 YYNGEE. The CDR3 sequence: CASSGTEGGTEAFF. For the CDR3, the DNA is TGTGCCAGCAGCGGGACTGAGGGGGGAACTGAAGCTTTCTTT. The entire variable domain, with the rest obtained from reference TRBV9 and TRBJ1-1, is as follows: DSGVTQTPKHLITATGQRVTLRCSPRSGDLSVYWYQQSLDQGLQFLIQYYNGEERAKGNILERFSAQQFPDLHSELNLSSLELGDSALYFCASSGTEGGTEAFFGQGTRLTVV.

The chain links TRBV9 to TRBJ2-2; D is perhaps TRBD2 (5 bases). The CDR3 has 14 residues. V lost 5 bases to trimming and J lost 6 bases, with 14 bases between them. CDR1 and CDR2 (germline): SGDLS, YYNGEE. CDR3 in amino acids: CASRSHEGSGELFF. As DNA, the CDR3 is TGTGCCAGCAGGTCCCATGAGGGTTCCGGGGAGCTGTTTTTT.

The V and J genes are TRBV4-1 and TRBJ2-7, with 8 bases matching TRBD1. CDR3 size: 13 residues. The ends lost 0 bases at V and 10 bases at J; junction bases unmatched: 5. Germline CDR1 and CDR2: MGHRA and YSYEKL. Written as DNA, the CDR3 is TGCGCCAGCAGCCAAGACAGGGGGCGCCCCCAGTACTTC. Translated, it gives CASSQDRGRPQYF.

This chain connects TRBV11-2 to TRBJ2-7, with TRBD2 matching over 7 bases. Germline-derived CDR1 and CDR2 are SGHAT and FQNNGV. V dropped 0 bases and J dropped 7; count of bases not matched to a gene: 12. The CDR3 runs 16 residues. The CDR3 here is CASSLEWREWPGEQYF. The CDR3 DNA reads as TGTGCCAGCAGCTTAGAGTGGCGGGAGTGGCCGGGAGAGCAGTACTTC.

This rearrangement joins TRBV7-9 to TRBJ2-1; D call uncertain. There are 14 residues in the CDR3. Germline V gives CDR1 SEHNR, CDR2 FQNEAQ (reference sequence). V lost 6 bases and J lost 7, with 16 bases in between. The CDR3 region is CASRVTALANEQFF. The CDR3 coding sequence is TGTGCCAGCAGAGTCACTGCCCTTGCAAATGAGCAGTTCTTC.

This clone turned up a few times. This chain connects TRBV6-4 to TRBJ1-4; 9 bases are shared with TRBD1. The germline V gene has CDR1 MRHNA and CDR2 SNTAGT. The V and J ends lost 2 bases and 4 bases, in that order; junction bases with no gene match: 5. The CDR3 runs 16 residues. Here the CDR3 DNA reads TGTGCCAGCAGTGACAGACCGGGACAGGGTAATGAAAAACTGTTTTTT. Amino acids: CASSDRPGQGNEKLFF.